This T cell receptor (beta chain) was recovered during a study of cytomegalovirus exposure and HLA in healthy donors. Overall study results and limits: Researchers catalogued roughly 170 TCR beta chains as cytomegalovirus-associated.

V lost 3 bases and J lost 1, with 7 bases in between. The CDR3 extends over 14 amino acids. Germline V gives CDR1 SEHNR, CDR2 FQNEAQ (reference sequence). Primers for the PCR totalled 60 Vbeta and 13 Jbeta. The assay was immunoSEQ multiplex PCR, and TCRdb's table has in-frame clones only and misses some. The repertoire holds 150,000 to 250,000 clones, with 79% as singletons. Remarks on this clone: As yet, its antigen is unknown.

The receptor's source is a woman aged 25 to 39 in good health and CMV-seropositive. The chain employs TRBV7-9 and TRBJ1-5; unclear D gene. The sequencing sample was made of PBMCs. The CDR3 coding sequence is TGTGCCAGCAGCTTTGGGCAGAGCAATCAGCCCCAGCATTTT. Its translation is CASSFGQSNQPQHF.